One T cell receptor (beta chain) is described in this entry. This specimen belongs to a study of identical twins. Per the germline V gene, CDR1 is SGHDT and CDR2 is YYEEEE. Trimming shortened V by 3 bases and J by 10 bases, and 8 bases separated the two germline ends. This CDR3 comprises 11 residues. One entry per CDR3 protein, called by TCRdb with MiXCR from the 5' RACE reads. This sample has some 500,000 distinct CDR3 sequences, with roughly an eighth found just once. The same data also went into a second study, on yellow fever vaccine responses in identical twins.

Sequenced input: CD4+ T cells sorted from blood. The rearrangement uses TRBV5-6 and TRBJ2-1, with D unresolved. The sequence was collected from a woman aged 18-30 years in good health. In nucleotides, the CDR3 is TGTGCCAGCAGCTCCTGGGTAGAGCAGTTCTTC. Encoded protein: CASSSWVEQFF.